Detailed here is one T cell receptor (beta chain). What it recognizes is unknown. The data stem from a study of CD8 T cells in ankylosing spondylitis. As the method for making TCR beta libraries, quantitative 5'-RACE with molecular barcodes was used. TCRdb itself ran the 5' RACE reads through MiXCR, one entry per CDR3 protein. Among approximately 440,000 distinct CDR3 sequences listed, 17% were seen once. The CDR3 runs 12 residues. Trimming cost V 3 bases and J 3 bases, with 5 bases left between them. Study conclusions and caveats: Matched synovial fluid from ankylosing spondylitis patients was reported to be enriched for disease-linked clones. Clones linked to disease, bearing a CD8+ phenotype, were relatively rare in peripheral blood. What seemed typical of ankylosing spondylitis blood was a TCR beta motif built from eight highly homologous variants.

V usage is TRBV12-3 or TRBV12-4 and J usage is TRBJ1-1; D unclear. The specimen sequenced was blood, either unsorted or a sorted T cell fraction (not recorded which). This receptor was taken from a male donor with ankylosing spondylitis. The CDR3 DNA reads TGTGCCAGCAGTTTTCATTACACTGAAGCTTTCTTT. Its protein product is CASSFHYTEAFF.